The entry that follows covers one T cell receptor beta chain sequence. Its cognate antigen is unknown. These data belong to a study of cytomegalovirus exposure and HLA in healthy donors. Study-level findings and limits: By a later analysis, the bulk of CMV-associated TCR beta chains appeared HLA-restricted.

Germline loops: CDR1 SGHAT, CDR2 FQNNGV. The CDR3 contains 15 residues. Trimming at V came to 5 bases and at J to 7 bases, leaving 8 bases not matched to a gene. PCR employed 60 Vbeta and 13 Jbeta primers. The table came from immunoSEQ multiplex PCR; TCRdb's copy has only in-frame clones and leaves some out. The repertoire holds over 90,000 clones, with 79% as singletons. This TCR was recovered from a man aged 50 to 60 in good health and CMV-seropositive. V usage is TRBV11-2 and J usage is TRBJ2-1, with 10 positions matching TRBD2. Source material: PBMCs. In nucleotides, the CDR3 is TGTGCCAGCAGCCCTAGCGGGAGCATGGGGAATGAGCAGTTCTTC. This translates into CASSPSGSMGNEQFF.